These 11 T cell receptor beta chains share one sample of origin, sequenced in a study of T cells in Graves' hyperthyroidism and ophthalmopathy. TCR beta CDR3 region amplification was performed from RNA transcripts. A first-round RT-PCR of the TCR CDR3 used the HTBI primer set. Via MiXCR, TCRdb re-called the multiplex PCR reads, giving one row per CDR3 protein. The sample has some 700,000 distinct CDR3 sequences, around 16% seen once. Source material: blood. Receptors originate from a man in his fifties with Graves' hyperthyroidism.

The gene calls are TRBV24-1 and TRBJ1-5; the match to TRBD1 covers 7 bases. V lost 9 bases to trimming and J lost 2 bases; unmatched junction nucleotides: 6. Looked up from germline, CDR1 is KGHDR and CDR2 is SFDVKD. The CDR3 is 14 residues long. The CDR3 here is CATESQGGNQPQHF. As DNA, the CDR3 is TGTGCCACCGAATCCCAGGGGGGCAATCAGCCCCAGCATTTT.

This clonotype was observed at least ten times. The chain couples TRBV12-3 or TRBV12-4 to TRBJ1-1; 7 bases agree with TRBD1. This CDR3 region has 16 residues. V lost 7 bases, J lost 3 bases, and 14 bases stayed unmatched. This chain's CDR3 is CASTPSRQGGDTEAFF. The CDR3 nucleotides are TGTGCCAGCACCCCAAGTCGACAGGGAGGGGACACTGAAGCTTTCTTT.

The J gene is TRBJ1-5, the V gene TRBV28; D perhaps matches TRBD1 (5 bases). From germline, CDR1 is MDHEN and CDR2 SYDVKM. The CDR3 is made up of 16 amino acids. Trimming stripped 2 bases from V and 1 base from J, with 12 bases between. The CDR3 spells CASSLQGFVSNQPQHF. DNA for the CDR3: TGTGCCAGCAGTTTACAGGGCTTCGTAAGCAATCAGCCCCAGCATTTT. Full variable domain (rest looked up from reference TRBV28 and TRBJ1-5): DVKVTQSSRYLVKRTGEKVFLECVQDMDHENMFWYRQDPGLGLRLIYFSYDVKMKEKGDIPEGYSVSREKKERFSLILESASTNQTSMYLCASSLQGFVSNQPQHFGDGTRLSIL.

This clonotype has at least ten counts. The chain couples TRBV5-1 to TRBJ2-3, with 8 bases that match TRBD2. Germline-derived CDR1 and CDR2 are SGHRS and YFSETQ. CDR3 length equals 16 residues. Losses at the gene ends were 1 base for V and 0 bases for J; bases not matched to a gene: 4. CDR3 residues: CASSLSLAASTDTQYF. For the CDR3, the DNA is TGCGCCAGCAGCTTGTCACTAGCGGCTAGCACAGATACGCAGTATTTT.

This clonotype was counted between two and nine times. The chain couples TRBV5-1 to TRBJ1-5; D is ambiguous. The V end lost 0 bases, the J end lost 5 bases, and 6 bases lay between the germline ends. The germline V gene has CDR1 SGHRS and CDR2 YFSETQ. This CDR3 is built from 13 residues. The DNA of the CDR3 is TGCGCCAGCAGCTTGGACGACCATCAGCCCCAGCATTTT. Translating it yields CASSLDDHQPQHF.

This clonotype has only a few counts. The J gene is TRBJ1-1, the V gene TRBV19, with unresolved D. Germline CDR1 LNHDA, CDR2 SQIVND (reference sequence). The CDR3 has 13 amino acids. Deletions cut 5 bases from V and 4 bases from J, with 11 bases between. The CDR3, as DNA: TGTGCCAGTAGTCCCCGACATGGCACTGAAGCTTTCTTT. Amino acids: CASSPRHGTEAFF. The whole variable domain, remainder taken from reference TRBV19 and TRBJ1-1, is DGGITQSPKYLFRKEGQNVTLSCEQNLNHDAMYWYRQDPGQGLRLIYYSQIVNDFQKGDIAEGYSVSREKKESFPLTVTSAQKNPTAFYLCASSPRHGTEAFFGQGTRLTVV.

This clonotype was detected ten times or more. This chain joins TRBV6-1 and TRBJ2-7, with no clear D. CDR3 length: 14 amino acids. V was clipped by 6 bases and J by 0 bases, with 12 bases between them. CDR1 MNHNS and CDR2 SASEGT come from the germline V gene. CDR3 coding DNA: TGTGCCAGCAGCCCGGATGCTAGCTCCTACGAGCAGTACTTC. It is translated as CASSPDASSYEQYF.

The sample holds a few counts of this clonotype. V gene TRBV20-1 combines with J gene TRBJ2-3; no firm D call. The CDR3 consists of 17 residues. The V end was cut by 0 bases, the J end by 0 bases, with 16 bases between. CDR1 DFQATT and CDR2 SNEGSKA come from the germline V gene (reference sequence). The DNA for the CDR3 is TGCAGTGCTAGAGATCTGGGTCAATTCACTAGCACAGATACGCAGTATTTT. Protein product: CSARDLGQFTSTDTQYF.

This sequence joins TRBV5-4 and TRBJ1-2; D not certain. The germline gives CDR1 SGHNT, CDR2 YYREEE (reference sequence). Trimming left V 2 bases short and J 4 bases short, with 15 bases between. This CDR3 is 15 amino acids long. CDR3 coding DNA: TGTGCCAGCAGCTTTGACTCCGCCGGCGGCTATGGCTACACCTTC. Protein product: CASSFDSAGGYGYTF.

This clonotype was recorded a few times. The chain carries TRBV30 and TRBJ2-1, with unresolved D. Germline CDR1 and CDR2: GTSNPN and SVGIG (reference sequence). This CDR3 comprises 11 residues. Trimming took 0 bases from V and 5 from J, leaving 2 bases between them. The CDR3 region has the DNA TGTGCCTGGAGTGTGAACAATGAGCAGTTCTTC. Translated, it gives CAWSVNNEQFF.

This clonotype came up a few times. This may be a read error: a much more frequent sequence differs by one nucleotide. The chain has TRBV19 and TRBJ1-5; D gene uncertain. The CDR3 sequence is 16 residues long. The germline CDR1 and CDR2 sequences are LNHDA and SQIVND (reference sequence). The CDR3 DNA reads as TGTGCCAGTAGTATCGGAAGGGCCCAAGGCAATCAGCTCCAGCATTTT. Protein: CASSIGRAQGNQLQHF.